The clone carrying this T cell receptor (beta chain) was found a few times. Its antigen is still unknown. TCRdb redid the calling of the RT-PCR reads with MiXCR, one entry per CDR3 protein. The sample carries roughly 570,000 distinct CDR3 sequences, 12% to 15% recorded once. The sample comes from a study of response to subunit inactivated influenza vaccine. The study, taken as a whole, reports: It was suggested by the authors that few new T cells are recruited by each seasonal influenza vaccination.

The V gene lost 4 bases and the J gene lost 5 bases, with 12 bases spanning the gap. Germline V CDR1 and CDR2: MNHEY, SVGEGT. The CDR3 spans 13 residues. This TCR derives from a man aged 50 or older who received an inactivated influenza vaccine. J is TRBJ2-7 and V is TRBV6-2 or TRBV6-3; D call uncertain. Source: PBMCs from blood, taken less than 13 days after vaccination. CDR3 loop: CASSWVGNDEQYF. As DNA, the CDR3 is TGTGCCAGCAGTTGGGTAGGTAACGACGAGCAGTACTTC.